Each of the 20 T cell receptor beta chains below was sequenced from the same sample in a study of control samples from healthy donors and cancer patients. TCRdb keeps only in-frame clones here, not all; method: immunoSEQ multiplex PCR. Here the sample spans 98,000 or so clones, 70% to 85% being singletons. The sample taken for sequencing was blood. The receptors were sampled from a man younger than 30 in good health.

The CDR3 DNA follows: TGTGCCAGCAGCTTACGGGACAGGGACGAGCAGTACGTC. Amino acid sequence: CASSLRDRDEQYV. This chain joins TRBV7-2 and TRBJ2-7; 9 bases are a match to TRBD1. The V segment lost 2 bases and the J segment 5 bases; nucleotides outside the gene matches: 1. The CDR3 is 13 residues long. CDR1 and CDR2 (germline): SGHTA, FQGNSA.

V and J are TRBV5-1 and TRBJ2-5, with 10 bases that match TRBD2. Looked up from germline, CDR1 is SGHRS and CDR2 is YFSETQ. This CDR3 has 14 amino acids. The V gene end was trimmed by 5 bases and the J gene end by 5 bases; junction bases not matched to a gene: 6. The CDR3 bases are TGCGCCAGCAGACTAGCGGGGCGTGAGGAGACCCAGTACTTC. Translated: CASRLAGREETQYF.

This clone was counted a few times. V gene TRBV12-3 or TRBV12-4 combines with J gene TRBJ1-5; no definite D call. V was shortened by 6 bases and J by 4 bases, with 10 bases between the two germline ends. The CDR3 runs 13 residues. The CDR3 region is CASRYGPNQPQHF. DNA for the CDR3: TGTGCCAGCAGATACGGACCAAATCAGCCCCAGCATTTT.

The V and J genes are TRBV5-1 and TRBJ1-1; tentative D call: TRBD1 (5 bases). The CDR3 is 13 residues long. In germline, CDR1 is SGHRS, CDR2 YFSETQ. V lost 3 bases and J lost 3, with 9 bases in between. The DNA of the CDR3 is TGCGCCAGCAGCTCGAGGGGATACACTGAAGCTTTCTTT. Amino acid sequence: CASSSRGYTEAFF.

The chain couples TRBV5-6 to TRBJ1-1; 9 bases agree with TRBD1. Losses at the gene ends were 2 bases for V and 4 bases for J; bases not matched to a gene: 18. The germline V gene has CDR1 SGHDT and CDR2 YYEEEE. The CDR3 sequence is 19 residues long. The CDR3: CASSFWTGDEVRRTTEAFF. CDR3 DNA: TGTGCCAGCAGCTTTTGGACAGGGGATGAGGTGAGACGAACCACTGAAGCTTTCTTT. Filled out from reference TRBV5-6 and TRBJ1-1, the complete variable domain reads DAGVTQSPTHLIKTRGQQVTLRCSPKSGHDTVSWYQQALGQGPQFIFQYYEEEERQRGNFPDRFSGHQFPNYSSELNVNALLLGDSALYLCASSFWTGDEVRRTTEAFFGQGTRLTVV.

This clone was picked up many times. This CDR3 is also generated by other DNA sequences in the sample. Written as DNA, the CDR3 is TGTGTCACGGGAGGGGCAGGGGCTCAGGGGGAGCAGTACGTC. Protein product: CVTGGAGAQGEQYV. The V gene is TRBV11-2, the J gene TRBJ2-7, with 8 positions matching TRBD2. This CDR3 contains 14 residues. From germline, CDR1 is SGHAT and CDR2 FQNNGV.

This clone came up a few times. DNA of the CDR3: TGCAGCGTTGAAGATCTATCCAGGTTTGGGGGTACGCAGTATTTT. This translates into CSVEDLSRFGGTQYF. This sequence joins TRBV29-1 and TRBJ2-3; D is possibly TRBD1 or TRBD2 (5 bases each). The V end was cut by 0 bases, the J end by 8 bases, with 18 bases between. The germline V gene encodes CDR1 SQVTM and CDR2 ANQGSEA. This CDR3 contains 15 residues.

The chain has TRBV4-1 and TRBJ2-7; no reliable D call. The V and J ends lost 0 bases and 4 bases respectively, with 19 bases between them. Looked up from germline, CDR1 is MGHRA and CDR2 is YSYEKL. The CDR3 has 17 residues. The CDR3 loop is CASSQDWTQWLPYEQYF. The CDR3 nucleotides are TGCGCCAGCAGCCAAGACTGGACCCAGTGGTTACCATACGAGCAGTACTTC.

The rearrangement uses TRBV19 and TRBJ1-6; 8 bases match TRBD1. V lost 9 bases, J lost 11 bases, and 9 bases stayed unmatched. This CDR3 contains 13 residues. Germline assignment: CDR1 LNHDA and CDR2 SQIVND (reference sequence). CDR3 residues: CASQGQGQAPLHF. The CDR3 DNA is TGTGCCAGCCAAGGACAGGGTCAAGCACCCCTCCACTTT.

The gene calls are TRBV30 and TRBJ1-2; tentative D call: TRBD1 (5 bases). The CDR3 is 14 residues long. Germline CDR1 and CDR2: GTSNPN and SVGIG (reference sequence). Trimming took off 2 bases at V and 3 bases at J, with 13 bases between the two ends. CDR3 sequence reads: CAWSPRGGDYGYTF. The CDR3 nucleotides are TGTGCCTGGAGTCCCCGGGGGGGGGACTATGGCTACACCTTC. The whole variable domain, filled in from reference TRBV30 and TRBJ1-2, reads SQTIHQWPATLVQPVGSPLSLECTVEGTSNPNLYWYRQAAGRGLQLLFYSVGIGQISSEVPQNLSASRPQDRQFILSSKKLLLSDSGFYLCAWSPRGGDYGYTFGSGTRLTVV.

This chain uses TRBV7-9 with TRBJ2-7; possibly TRBD1 or TRBD2 for D (5 bases each). The CDR3 consists of 14 residues. V gave up 8 bases and J gave up 2 bases, with 16 bases separating them. Germline CDR1 reads SEHNR; CDR2 reads FQNEAQ (reference sequence). CDR3: CASSRGSTPYEQYV. The CDR3 DNA is TGTGCCAGCTCACGGGGCAGTACCCCCTACGAGCAGTACGTC.

The V gene is TRBV5-1, the J gene TRBJ2-2; 11 nucleotides match TRBD1. V was clipped by 2 bases and J by 5 bases; unmatched bases: 5. The CDR3 is 16 residues long. The germline CDR1 and CDR2 sequences are SGHRS and YFSETQ. DNA for the CDR3: TGCGCCAGCAGCTTATCCGGGACAGGGGGTACCGGGGAGCTGTTTTTT. Its protein product is CASSLSGTGGTGELFF.

This sequence joins TRBV27 and TRBJ2-3, with TRBD2 matching over 9 bases. The CDR3 has 15 residues. The V gene end was trimmed by 5 bases and the J gene end by 6 bases; junction bases not matched to a gene: 9. Looked up from germline, CDR1 is MNHEY and CDR2 is SMNVEV (reference sequence). The CDR3 sequence: CASSPYSGGIDTQYF. CDR3 DNA: TGTGCCAGCAGTCCCTATAGCGGGGGCATCGATACGCAGTATTTT.

Only one count was recorded for this clone. The rearrangement links TRBV5-1 to TRBJ1-5; 12 nucleotides line up with TRBD1. Germline lookup yields CDR1 SGHRS and CDR2 YFSETQ. The length of the CDR3 is 19 residues. With V trimmed by 2 bases and J by 5 bases, 14 bases remained unmatched. DNA of the CDR3: TGCGCCAGCAGCTTTGCCCCTCGGGACAGGGGGCTTAAACATCAGCCCCAGCATTTT. It yields the protein CASSFAPRDRGLKHQPQHF. Filled out from reference TRBV5-1 and TRBJ1-5, the complete variable domain reads KAGVTQTPRYLIKTRGQQVTLSCSPISGHRSVSWYQQTPGQGLQFLFEYFSETQRNKGNFPGRFSGRQFSNSRSEMNVSTLELGDSALYLCASSFAPRDRGLKHQPQHFGDGTRLSIL.

This chain connects TRBV6-4 to TRBJ2-3; 9 nucleotides agree with TRBD2. The germline CDR1 and CDR2 sequences are MRHNA and SNTAGT. Trimming took 2 bases from V and 4 from J; bases not matched to a gene: 4. The CDR3 extends over 15 amino acids. For the CDR3, the DNA is TGTGCCAGCAGTGACGGCGGGGGGGTGCCAGATACGCAGTATTTT. Translation: CASSDGGGVPDTQYF.

This chain connects TRBV4-3 to TRBJ1-1; 7 bases agree with TRBD1. This CDR3 is built from 16 residues. From germline, CDR1 is LGHNA and CDR2 YSLEER. J lost 2 bases, V lost 1 base, and 7 bases had no gene match. The CDR3 DNA is TGCGCCAGCAGCCAAGTTCACAGGGGTAAAAACACTGAAGCTTTCTTT. Translating it yields CASSQVHRGKNTEAFF.

The chain carries TRBV4-3 and TRBJ1-4; D is uncertain. The CDR3 consists of 16 residues. Germline CDR1 reads LGHNA; CDR2 reads YSLEER. V gave up 1 base and J gave up 8 bases, with 17 bases separating them. In DNA, the CDR3 is TGCGCCAGCAGCCAAGCCCCCACCTCTTCGGGCGAAAAACTGTTTTTT. Translation: CASSQAPTSSGEKLFF.

The chain carries TRBV25-1 and TRBJ2-2; 7 nucleotides agree with TRBD1. The germline V gene encodes CDR1 MGHDK and CDR2 SYGVNS. The V segment lost 6 bases and the J segment 4 bases; nucleotides outside the gene matches: 2. The CDR3 spans 13 residues. The CDR3 nucleotides are TGTGCCAGCAGGGGACAGAGCACCGGGGAGCTGTTTTTT. This sequence encodes CASRGQSTGELFF.

The rearrangement uses TRBV5-6 and TRBJ1-1; no clear D gene. The ends were cut back, 3 bases at V and 10 bases at J, with 10 bases in the middle. CDR3 length: 11 residues. The V gene's germline CDR1 is SGHDT and CDR2 YYEEEE. This chain's CDR3 is CASSYGSVAFF. The CDR3 DNA follows: TGTGCCAGCAGCTATGGATCCGTAGCTTTCTTT. Drawing the rest from reference TRBV5-6 and TRBJ1-1, the complete variable domain is DAGVTQSPTHLIKTRGQQVTLRCSPKSGHDTVSWYQQALGQGPQFIFQYYEEEERQRGNFPDRFSGHQFPNYSSELNVNALLLGDSALYLCASSYGSVAFFGQGTRLTVV.

The chain recombines TRBV6-6 with TRBJ1-4; D is ambiguous. V was clipped by 2 bases and J by 4 bases, with 8 bases between them. The CDR3 contains 14 residues. Germline V gene lookup returns CDR1 MNHNY and CDR2 SVGAGI (reference sequence). CDR3 amino acids: CASSYLTLNEKLFF. As DNA, the CDR3 is TGTGCCAGCAGTTACCTGACACTTAATGAAAAACTGTTTTTT.